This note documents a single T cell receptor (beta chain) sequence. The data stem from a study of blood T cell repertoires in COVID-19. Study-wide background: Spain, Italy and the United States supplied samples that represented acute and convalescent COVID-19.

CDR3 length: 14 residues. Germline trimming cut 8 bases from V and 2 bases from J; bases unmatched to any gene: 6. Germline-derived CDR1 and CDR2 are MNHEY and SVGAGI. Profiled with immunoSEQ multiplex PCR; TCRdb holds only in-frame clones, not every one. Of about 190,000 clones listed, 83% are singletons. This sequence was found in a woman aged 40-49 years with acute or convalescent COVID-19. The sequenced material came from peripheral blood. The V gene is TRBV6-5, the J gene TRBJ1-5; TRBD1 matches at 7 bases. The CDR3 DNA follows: TGTGCCAGCCAACAGGGGATGGGCAATCAGCCCCAGCATTTT. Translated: CASQQGMGNQPQHF.